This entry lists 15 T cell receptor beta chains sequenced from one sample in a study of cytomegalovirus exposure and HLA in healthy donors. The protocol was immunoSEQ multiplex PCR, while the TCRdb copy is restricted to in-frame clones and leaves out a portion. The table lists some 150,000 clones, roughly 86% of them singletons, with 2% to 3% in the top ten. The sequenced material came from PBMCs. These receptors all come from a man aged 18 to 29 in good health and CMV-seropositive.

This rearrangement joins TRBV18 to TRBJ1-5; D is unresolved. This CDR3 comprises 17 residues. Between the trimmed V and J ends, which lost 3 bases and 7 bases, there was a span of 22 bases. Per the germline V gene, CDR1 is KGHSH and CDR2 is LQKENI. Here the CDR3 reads CASSPVADFPYPQPQHF. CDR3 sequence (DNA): TGTGCCAGCTCACCGGTGGCAGACTTCCCTTACCCGCAGCCCCAGCATTTT.

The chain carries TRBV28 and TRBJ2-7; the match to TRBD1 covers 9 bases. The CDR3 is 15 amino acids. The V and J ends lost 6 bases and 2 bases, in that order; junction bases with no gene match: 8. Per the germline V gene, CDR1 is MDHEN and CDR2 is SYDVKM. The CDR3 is CASSRGGTGPYEQYF. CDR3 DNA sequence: TGTGCCAGCAGCCGGGGCGGGACAGGGCCCTACGAGCAGTACTTC.

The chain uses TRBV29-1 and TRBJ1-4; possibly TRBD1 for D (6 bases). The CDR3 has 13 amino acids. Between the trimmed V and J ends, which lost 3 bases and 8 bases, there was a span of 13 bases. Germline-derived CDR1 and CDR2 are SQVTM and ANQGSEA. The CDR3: CSVERQQGEKLFF. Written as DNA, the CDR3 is TGCAGCGTTGAGCGACAGCAGGGGGAAAAACTGTTTTTT.

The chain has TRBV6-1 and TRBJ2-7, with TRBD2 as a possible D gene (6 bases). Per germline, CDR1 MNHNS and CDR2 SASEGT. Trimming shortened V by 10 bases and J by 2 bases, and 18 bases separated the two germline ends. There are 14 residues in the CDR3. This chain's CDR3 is CATFSGGPPYEQYF. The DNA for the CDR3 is TGTGCCACCTTCTCCGGGGGACCCCCCTACGAGCAGTACTTC.

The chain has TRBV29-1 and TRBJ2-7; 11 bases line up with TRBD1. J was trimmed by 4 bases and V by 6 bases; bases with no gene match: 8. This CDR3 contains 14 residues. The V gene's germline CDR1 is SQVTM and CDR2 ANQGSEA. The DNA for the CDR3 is TGCAGCGTCAGCGTGGGGACAGGGGGGTACGAGCAGTACTTC. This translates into CSVSVGTGGYEQYF.

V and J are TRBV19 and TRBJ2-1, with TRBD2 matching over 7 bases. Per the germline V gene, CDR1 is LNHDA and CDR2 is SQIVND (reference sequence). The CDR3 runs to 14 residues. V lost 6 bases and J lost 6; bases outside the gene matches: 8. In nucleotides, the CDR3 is TGTGCCAGTAGCTTAGGAGGGAGGGGCAATGAGCAGTTCTTC. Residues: CASSLGGRGNEQFF.

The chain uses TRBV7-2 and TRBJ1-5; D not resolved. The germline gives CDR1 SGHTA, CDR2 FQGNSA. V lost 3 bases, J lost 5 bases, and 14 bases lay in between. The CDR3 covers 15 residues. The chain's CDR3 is CASSFKGGGDQPQHF. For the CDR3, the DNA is TGTGCCAGCAGCTTTAAGGGAGGAGGAGATCAGCCCCAGCATTTT.

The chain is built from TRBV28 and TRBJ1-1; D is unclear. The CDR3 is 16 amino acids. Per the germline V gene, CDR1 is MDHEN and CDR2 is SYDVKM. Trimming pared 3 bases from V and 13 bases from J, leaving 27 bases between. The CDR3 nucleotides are TGTGCCAGCAGTTTTGGCCTGAGAGTTACGCCGGTTGAGGATTTCTTT. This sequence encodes CASSFGLRVTPVEDFF.

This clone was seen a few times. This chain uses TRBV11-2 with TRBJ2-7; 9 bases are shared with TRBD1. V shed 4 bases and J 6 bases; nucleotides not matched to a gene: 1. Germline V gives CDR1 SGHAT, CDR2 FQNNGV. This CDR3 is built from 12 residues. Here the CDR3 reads CASSSTGGEQYF. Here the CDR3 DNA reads TGTGCCAGCAGCTCGACAGGGGGCGAGCAGTACTTC.

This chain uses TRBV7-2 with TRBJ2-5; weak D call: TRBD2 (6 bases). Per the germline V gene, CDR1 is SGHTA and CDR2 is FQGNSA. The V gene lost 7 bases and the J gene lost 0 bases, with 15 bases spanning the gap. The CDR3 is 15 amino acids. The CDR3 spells CASTRRASDQETQYF. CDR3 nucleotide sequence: TGTGCCAGCACCCGACGGGCTAGCGACCAAGAGACCCAGTACTTC.

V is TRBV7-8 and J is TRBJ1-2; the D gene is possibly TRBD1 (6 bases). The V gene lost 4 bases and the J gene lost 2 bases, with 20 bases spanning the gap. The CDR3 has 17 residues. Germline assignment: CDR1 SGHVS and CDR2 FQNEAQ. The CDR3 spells CASSWAIDRPPNYGYTF. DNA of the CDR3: TGTGCCAGCAGCTGGGCGATTGACAGGCCACCGAACTATGGCTACACCTTC.

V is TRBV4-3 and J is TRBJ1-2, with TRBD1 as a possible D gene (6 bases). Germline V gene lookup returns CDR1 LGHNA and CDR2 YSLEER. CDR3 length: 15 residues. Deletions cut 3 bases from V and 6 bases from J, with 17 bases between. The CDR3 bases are TGCGCCAGCAGCCACTTACCCGGGGGGGGCGATGGCTACACCTTC. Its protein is CASSHLPGGGDGYTF.

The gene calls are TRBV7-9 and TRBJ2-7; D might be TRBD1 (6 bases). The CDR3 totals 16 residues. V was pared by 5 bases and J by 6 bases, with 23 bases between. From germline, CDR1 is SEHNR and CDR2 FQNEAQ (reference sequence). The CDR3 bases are TGTGCCAGCAGCCCGGGTACAGGGTATCCTCTCTCCGAGCAGTACTTC. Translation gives CASSPGTGYPLSEQYF.

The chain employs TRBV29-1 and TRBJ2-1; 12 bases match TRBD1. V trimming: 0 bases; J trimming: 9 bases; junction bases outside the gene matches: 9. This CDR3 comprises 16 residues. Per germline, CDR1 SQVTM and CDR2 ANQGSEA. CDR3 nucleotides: TGCAGCGTTGAAGATCGGGGGGACAGGGGGCGACGTGAGCAGTTCTTC. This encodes CSVEDRGDRGRREQFF.

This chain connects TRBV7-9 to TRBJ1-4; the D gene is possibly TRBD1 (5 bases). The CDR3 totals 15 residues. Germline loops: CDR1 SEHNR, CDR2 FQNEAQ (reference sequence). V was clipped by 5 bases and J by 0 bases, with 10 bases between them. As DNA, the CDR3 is TGTGCCAGCAGCGGGGCAGGGTCAACTAATGAAAAACTGTTTTTT. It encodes CASSGAGSTNEKLFF.